Listed here are 24 T cell receptor beta chains from one sample, sequenced in a study of T cells after yellow fever vaccination. TCRdb passed the 5' RACE reads through MiXCR, listing each CDR3 protein once. The data show around 300,000 distinct CDR3 sequences, approximately 4% seen once. The source material was PBMCs, sampled 5 days after the yellow fever booster vaccination. The receptors here all came from a man between 18 and 35 years old who received the YFV17D yellow fever vaccine.

The chain employs TRBV5-4 and TRBJ2-2; 10 bases map to TRBD2. Germline V gene lookup returns CDR1 SGHNT and CDR2 YYREEE (reference sequence). V shed 10 bases and J 5 bases; nucleotides not matched to a gene: 11. There are 15 residues in the CDR3. CDR3 residues: CASERGGLGTGELFF. The DNA for the CDR3 is TGTGCCTCCGAGCGGGGGGGCCTTGGGACCGGGGAGCTGTTTTTT.

This clonotype was recorded at least ten times. This chain joins TRBV12-3 or TRBV12-4 and TRBJ2-2, with 11 nucleotides matching TRBD2. J lost 3 bases, V lost 6 bases, and 3 bases had no gene match. This CDR3 is built from 15 residues. The CDR3 DNA reads as TGTGCCAGCAGCCGGACTAGCGGGTACACCGGGGAGCTGTTTTTT. Protein sequence: CASSRTSGYTGELFF.

This clonotype has only a few counts. The J gene is TRBJ1-3, the V gene TRBV6-6; D is unclear. V lost 6 bases and J 3 bases, leaving 12 bases between the germline ends. From germline, CDR1 is MNHNY and CDR2 SVGAGI (reference sequence). The CDR3 is 14 amino acids. The CDR3 is CASRPAGHGNTIYF. In DNA, the CDR3 is TGTGCCAGCAGACCGGCGGGCCATGGAAACACCATATATTTT.

This clonotype has only a few counts. The chain employs TRBV20-1 and TRBJ1-5; 9 bases agree with TRBD1. V lost 5 bases and J lost 5; bases outside the gene matches: 1. CDR3 length: 12 amino acids. The germline gives CDR1 DFQATT, CDR2 SNEGSKA (reference sequence). The CDR3, as DNA: TGCAGTGCTCGGGACAGGGATCAGCCCCAGCATTTT. Translating it yields CSARDRDQPQHF.

V gene TRBV5-1 combines with J gene TRBJ2-7, with D unresolved. The V gene lost 0 bases and the J gene lost 2 bases, with 9 bases spanning the gap. The germline V gene encodes CDR1 SGHRS and CDR2 YFSETQ. CDR3 length: 14 amino acids. The CDR3 DNA follows: TGCGCCAGCAGCTTGGTCGACAAGACCTACGAGCAGTACTTC. Amino acids: CASSLVDKTYEQYF.

CDR3 sequence: CAWKRTNTGELFF. The CDR3 DNA reads as TGTGCCTGGAAAAGGACGAACACCGGGGAGCTGTTTTTT. The chain couples TRBV30 to TRBJ2-2; D uncertain. Trimming shortened V by 4 bases and J by 0 bases, and 6 bases separated the two germline ends. From germline, CDR1 is GTSNPN and CDR2 SVGIG (reference sequence). CDR3 length: 13 amino acids.

Ten or more counts support this clonotype. The chain joins TRBV5-1 to TRBJ2-5; 8 positions match TRBD1. The CDR3 totals 14 residues. Per the germline V gene, CDR1 is SGHRS and CDR2 is YFSETQ. The V and J ends lost 4 bases and 5 bases, in that order; junction bases with no gene match: 7. For the CDR3, the DNA is TGCGCCAGCAGCCACAGGGGGGAAAGGGAGACCCAGTACTTC. The encoded protein is CASSHRGERETQYF.

The chain uses TRBV29-1 and TRBJ1-1, with TRBD1 as a possible D gene (5 bases). CDR3 length equals 13 residues. Trimming left V 5 bases short and J 0 bases short, with 10 bases between. Germline V gene lookup returns CDR1 SQVTM and CDR2 ANQGSEA. CDR3 bases: TGCAGCGTTCGGGCAGGGATGAACACTGAAGCTTTCTTT. It translates to CSVRAGMNTEAFF.

This clonotype showed up many times. The chain combines TRBV7-3 with TRBJ2-2; TRBD1 matches at 11 bases. This CDR3 comprises 18 residues. The junction had 10 bases not matched to a gene; V was cut back by 3 bases and J by 4 bases. CDR1 is SGHTA, CDR2 FQGTGA, per germline. The CDR3 here is CASSFSGQGARSTGELFF. CDR3 in DNA: TGTGCCAGCAGCTTCTCCGGACAGGGGGCGCGCAGCACCGGGGAGCTGTTTTTT.

There are many counts of this clonotype. This sequence joins TRBV5-1 and TRBJ2-7; 11 bases match TRBD1. Germline V gene data show CDR1 as SGHRS and CDR2 as YFSETQ. The CDR3 runs 13 residues. V dropped 5 bases and J dropped 2; count of bases not matched to a gene: 0. This CDR3 is CASRGQGAYEQYF. In DNA, the CDR3 is TGCGCCAGCAGGGGACAGGGGGCCTACGAGCAGTACTTC.

At least ten counts were recorded for this clonotype. The genes are TRBV28 and TRBJ2-1; TRBD2 matches at 8 bases. The CDR3 has 14 amino acids. Trimming cost V 7 bases and J 4 bases; bases outside gene matches: 6. Germline V gives CDR1 MDHEN, CDR2 SYDVKM. This CDR3 reads CASTSGGGYNEQFF. As DNA, the CDR3 is TGTGCCAGCACCTCCGGGGGGGGGTACAATGAGCAGTTCTTC.

This clonotype was seen many times. The germline gene is not matched at one end of the junction; a read error may be the cause. The V and J genes are TRBV5-1 and TRBJ2-3, with D tentatively TRBD1 (5 bases). CDR3 length: 13 residues. CDR1 SGHRS and CDR2 YFSETQ come from the germline V gene. The CDR3 loop is CASSLQGTDTQYF. The DNA of the CDR3 is TGTGCCAGCAGCTTACAGGGCACAGATACGCAGTATTTT. Supplemented by reference TRBV5-1 and TRBJ2-3, the full variable domain reads KAGVTQTPRYLIKTRGQQVTLSCSPISGHRSVSWYQQTPGQGLQFLFEYFSETQRNKGNFPGRFSGRQFSNSRSEMNVSTLELGDSALYLCASSLQGTDTQYFGPGTRLTVL.

This clonotype appeared many times. The gene calls are TRBV7-3 and TRBJ2-2, with 11 bases aligning to TRBD2. CDR3 length equals 16 residues. V trimming: 5 bases; J trimming: 5 bases; junction bases outside the gene matches: 7. Germline V gives CDR1 SGHTA, CDR2 FQGTGA. CDR3 region: CASSVTSGESTGELFF. CDR3 nucleotides: TGTGCCAGCAGCGTGACTAGCGGGGAATCTACCGGGGAGCTGTTTTTT.

The J gene is TRBJ1-5, the V gene TRBV6-6, with 8 bases aligning to TRBD1. CDR1 and CDR2 from the germline V gene are MNHNY and SVGAGI (reference sequence). The CDR3 extends over 17 amino acids. The J segment lost 1 base and the V segment lost 6 bases, leaving 11 bases of the junction unmatched. The CDR3, as DNA: TGTGCCAGCAGAAGCGGACAGGGAGGGTTAAGCAATCAGCCCCAGCATTTT. Translation: CASRSGQGGLSNQPQHF.

This clonotype was counted only a few times. The chain joins TRBV7-9 to TRBJ1-5; 11 nucleotides line up with TRBD1. The ends lost 4 bases at V and 5 bases at J; junction bases unmatched: 4. Germline CDR1 SEHNR, CDR2 FQNEAQ (reference sequence). The CDR3 extends over 15 amino acids. The CDR3 protein is CASSSGQGAYQPQHF. CDR3 nucleotide sequence: TGTGCCAGCAGCTCCGGACAGGGGGCATATCAGCCCCAGCATTTT.

This chain connects TRBV4-2 to TRBJ1-6, with D perhaps matching TRBD1 (6 bases). The V end was cut by 2 bases, the J end by 6 bases, with 11 bases between. The CDR3 sequence is 15 residues long. Germline CDR1 LGHNA, CDR2 YNFKEQ. CDR3 region: CASSQRGAANSPLHF. CDR3 DNA: TGTGCCAGCAGCCAACGGGGGGCAGCTAATTCACCCCTCCACTTT.

Only a few counts were recorded for this clonotype. The chain joins TRBV7-9 to TRBJ1-2; the D is unclear. The V gene lost 1 base and the J gene lost 8 bases, with 8 bases spanning the gap. The CDR3 totals 12 residues. Germline CDR1 and CDR2: SEHNR and FQNEAQ (reference sequence). The CDR3 sequence is CASSLESLGYTF. CDR3 DNA: TGTGCCAGCAGCTTAGAAAGTTTGGGCTACACCTTC.

The genes are TRBV10-2 and TRBJ2-1, with 9 bases aligning to TRBD2. The CDR3 sequence is 15 residues long. Germline values: CDR1 WSHSY, CDR2 SAAADI. Losses at the gene ends were 6 bases for V and 0 bases for J; bases not matched to a gene: 3. The CDR3 coding sequence is TGCGCCAGCAGAGGGACTAGCAGCTCCTACAATGAGCAGTTCTTC. This translates into CASRGTSSSYNEQFF.

This clonotype occurred a few times. The V and J genes are TRBV5-4 and TRBJ2-4, with D perhaps matching TRBD1 (6 bases). The V gene lost 4 bases and the J gene lost 7 bases, with 18 bases spanning the gap. The germline V gene encodes CDR1 SGHNT and CDR2 YYREEE (reference sequence). This CDR3 spans 15 amino acids. CDR3 loop: CASSDPGHRSNIQYF. The CDR3 bases are TGTGCCAGCAGCGATCCGGGACACCGAAGTAACATTCAGTACTTC.

V gene TRBV5-4 combines with J gene TRBJ1-6; maybe TRBD1 (5 bases). Germline CDR1 reads SGHNT; CDR2 reads YYREEE (reference sequence). The CDR3 has 16 amino acids. V was clipped by 2 bases and J by 7 bases, with 16 bases between them. The CDR3 DNA follows: TGTGCCAGCAGCTTTCTCGGGGGAGTCGGAAATTCACCCCTCCACTTT. This sequence encodes CASSFLGGVGNSPLHF.

The chain couples TRBV7-2 to TRBJ1-6; D remains unclear. The CDR3 length is 17 residues. Trimming took off 1 base at V and 0 bases at J, with 10 bases between the two ends. The germline V gene has CDR1 SGHTA and CDR2 FQGNSA. DNA for the CDR3: TGTGCCAGCAGCTTAGGGTTTACATCCTCCTATAATTCACCCCTCCACTTT. Its protein product is CASSLGFTSSYNSPLHF.

This clonotype came up a few times. The chain carries TRBV3-1 and TRBJ2-2; 8 bases agree with TRBD1. This CDR3 comprises 13 residues. CDR1 is LGHDT and CDR2 is YNNKEL in the germline V gene (reference sequence). J lost 7 bases, V lost 6 bases, and 4 bases had no gene match. DNA of the CDR3: TGTGCCAGCAGTTCTACAGGGGGCGGGGAGCTGTTTTTT. Its protein is CASSSTGGGELFF.

This clonotype was counted a few times. The chain uses TRBV4-3 and TRBJ2-6; possibly TRBD1 or TRBD2 for D (5 bases each). The CDR3 contains 17 residues. Germline CDR1 reads LGHNA; CDR2 reads YSLEER. The V end was cut by 3 bases, the J end by 0 bases, with 12 bases between. For the CDR3, the DNA is TGCGCCAGCAGCCAGGACGGGACCTACTCTGGGGCCAACGTCCTGACTTTC. Translating it yields CASSQDGTYSGANVLTF.

This clonotype was recorded many times. The chain joins TRBV5-1 to TRBJ2-7; D is unclear. V lost 4 bases and J 2 bases, leaving 19 bases between the germline ends. Germline CDR1 is SGHRS and CDR2 is YFSETQ. There are 16 residues in the CDR3. In DNA form, the CDR3 reads TGCGCCAGCAGCAAAGACATGGCCCCTGTAGCCTACGAGCAGTACTTC. It translates to CASSKDMAPVAYEQYF.